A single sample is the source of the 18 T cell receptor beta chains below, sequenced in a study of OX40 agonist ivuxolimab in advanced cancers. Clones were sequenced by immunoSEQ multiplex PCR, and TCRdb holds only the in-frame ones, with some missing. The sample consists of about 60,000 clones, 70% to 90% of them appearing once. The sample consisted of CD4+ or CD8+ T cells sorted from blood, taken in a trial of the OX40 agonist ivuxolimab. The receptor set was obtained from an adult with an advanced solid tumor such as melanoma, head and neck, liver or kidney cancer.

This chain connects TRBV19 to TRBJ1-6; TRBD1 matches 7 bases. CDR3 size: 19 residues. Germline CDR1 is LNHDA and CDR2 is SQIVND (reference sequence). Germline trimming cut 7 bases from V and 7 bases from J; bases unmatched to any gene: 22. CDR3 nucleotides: TGTGCCAGTAAAGCTGGCGTCGACAGGGAGAAGTCGAGGAATTCACCCCTCCACTTT. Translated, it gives CASKAGVDREKSRNSPLHF.

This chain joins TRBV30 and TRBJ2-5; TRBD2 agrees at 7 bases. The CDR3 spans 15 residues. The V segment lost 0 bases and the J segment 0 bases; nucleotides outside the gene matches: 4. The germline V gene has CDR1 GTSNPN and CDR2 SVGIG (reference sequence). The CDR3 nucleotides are TGTGCCTGGAGTGTAGGGCTAGCGGACCAAGAGACCCAGTACTTC. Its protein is CAWSVGLADQETQYF.

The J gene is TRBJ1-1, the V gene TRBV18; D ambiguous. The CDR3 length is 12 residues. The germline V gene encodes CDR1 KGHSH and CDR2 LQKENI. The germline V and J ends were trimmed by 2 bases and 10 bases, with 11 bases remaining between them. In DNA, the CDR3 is TGTGCCAGCTCACCAGGAGGACGCTCAGCTTTCTTT. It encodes CASSPGGRSAFF.

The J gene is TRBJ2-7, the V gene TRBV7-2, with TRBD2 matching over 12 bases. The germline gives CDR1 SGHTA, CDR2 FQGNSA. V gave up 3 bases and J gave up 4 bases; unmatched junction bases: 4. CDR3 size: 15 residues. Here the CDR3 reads CASSLTSGRSYEQYF. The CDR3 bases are TGTGCCAGCAGCTTGACTAGCGGGAGATCTTACGAGCAGTACTTC.

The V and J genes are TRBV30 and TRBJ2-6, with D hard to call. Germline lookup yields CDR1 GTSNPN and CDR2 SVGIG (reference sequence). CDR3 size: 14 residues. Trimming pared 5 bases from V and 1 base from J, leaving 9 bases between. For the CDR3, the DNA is TGTGCCTGGTTTTCCGGGTCTGGGGCCAACGTCCTGACTTTC. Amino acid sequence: CAWFSGSGANVLTF.

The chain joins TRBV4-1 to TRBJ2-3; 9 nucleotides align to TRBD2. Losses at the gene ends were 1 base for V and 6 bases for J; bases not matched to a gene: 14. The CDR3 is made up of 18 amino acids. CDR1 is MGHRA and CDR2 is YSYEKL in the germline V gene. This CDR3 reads CASSQVGAGGPGGDTQYF. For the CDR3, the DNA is TGCGCCAGCAGCCAAGTAGGAGCGGGGGGCCCGGGAGGGGATACGCAGTATTTT.

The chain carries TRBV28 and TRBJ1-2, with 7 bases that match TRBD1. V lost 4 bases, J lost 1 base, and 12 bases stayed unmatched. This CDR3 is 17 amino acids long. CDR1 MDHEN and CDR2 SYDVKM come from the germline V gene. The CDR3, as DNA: TGTGCCAGCAGTTCTCCCGGGACAGACATTTTTAACTATGGCTACACCTTC. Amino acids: CASSSPGTDIFNYGYTF.

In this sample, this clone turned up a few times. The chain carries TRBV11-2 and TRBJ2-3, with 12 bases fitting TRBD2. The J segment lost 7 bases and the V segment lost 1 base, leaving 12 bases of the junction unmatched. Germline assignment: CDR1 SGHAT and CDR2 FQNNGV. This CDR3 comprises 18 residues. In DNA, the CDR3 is TGTGCCAGCAGCTTAGTGTCTAGCGGGGGGGCCCAGTCCTATACGCAGTATTTT. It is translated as CASSLVSSGGAQSYTQYF.

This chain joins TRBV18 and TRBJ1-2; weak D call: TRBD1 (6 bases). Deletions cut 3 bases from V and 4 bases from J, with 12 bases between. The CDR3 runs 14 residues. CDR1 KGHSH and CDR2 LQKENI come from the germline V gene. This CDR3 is CASSPGQMSYGYTF. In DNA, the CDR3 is TGTGCCAGCTCACCTGGACAGATGAGCTATGGCTACACCTTC.

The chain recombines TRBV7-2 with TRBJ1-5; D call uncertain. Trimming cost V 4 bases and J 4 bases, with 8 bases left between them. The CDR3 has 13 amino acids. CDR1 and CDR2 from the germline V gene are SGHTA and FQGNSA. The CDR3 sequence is CASSSPGNQPQHF. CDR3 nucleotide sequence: TGTGCCAGCAGCTCTCCCGGGAATCAGCCCCAGCATTTT.

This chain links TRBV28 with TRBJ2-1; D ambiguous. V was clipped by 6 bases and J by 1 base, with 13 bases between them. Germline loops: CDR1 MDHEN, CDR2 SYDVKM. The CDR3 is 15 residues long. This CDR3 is CASSQGWRSYNEQFF. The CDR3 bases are TGTGCCAGCAGCCAAGGCTGGCGTTCCTACAATGAGCAGTTCTTC.

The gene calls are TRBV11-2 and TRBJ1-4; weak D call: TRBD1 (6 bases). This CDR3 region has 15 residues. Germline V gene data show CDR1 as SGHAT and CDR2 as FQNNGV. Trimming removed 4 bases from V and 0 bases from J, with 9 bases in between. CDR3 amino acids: CASSSAGATNEKLFF. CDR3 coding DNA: TGTGCCAGCAGCTCGGCAGGGGCAACTAATGAAAAACTGTTTTTT.

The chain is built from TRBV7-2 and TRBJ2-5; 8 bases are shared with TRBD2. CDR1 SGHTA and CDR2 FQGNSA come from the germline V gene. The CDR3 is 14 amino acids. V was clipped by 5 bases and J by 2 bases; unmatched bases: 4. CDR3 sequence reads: CASSAIAGQETQYF. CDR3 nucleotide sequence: TGTGCCAGCAGCGCTATAGCGGGGCAAGAGACCCAGTACTTC. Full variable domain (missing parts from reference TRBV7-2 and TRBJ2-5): GAGVSQSPSNKVTEKGKDVELRCDPISGHTALYWYRQSLGQGLEFLIYFQGNSAPDKSGLPSDRFSAERTGGSVSTLTIQRTQQEDSAVYLCASSAIAGQETQYFGPGTRLLVL.

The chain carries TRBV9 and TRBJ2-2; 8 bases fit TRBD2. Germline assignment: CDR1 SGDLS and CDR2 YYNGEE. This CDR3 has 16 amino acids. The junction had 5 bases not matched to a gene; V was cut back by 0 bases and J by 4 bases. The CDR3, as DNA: TGTGCCAGCAGCGTAGTGGGAGCGGGAGTCACCGGGGAGCTGTTTTTT. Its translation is CASSVVGAGVTGELFF. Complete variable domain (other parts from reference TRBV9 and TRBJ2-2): DSGVTQTPKHLITATGQRVTLRCSPRSGDLSVYWYQQSLDQGLQFLIQYYNGEERAKGNILERFSAQQFPDLHSELNLSSLELGDSALYFCASSVVGAGVTGELFFGEGSRLTVL.

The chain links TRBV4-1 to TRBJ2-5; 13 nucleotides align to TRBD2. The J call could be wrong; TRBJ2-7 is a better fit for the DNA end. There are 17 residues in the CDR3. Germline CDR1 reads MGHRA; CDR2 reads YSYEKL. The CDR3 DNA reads TGCGCCAGCAGCCAAGGACTAGCGGGGGGCCGCATCGCCGAGCAGTACTTC. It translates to CASSQGLAGGRIAEQYF.

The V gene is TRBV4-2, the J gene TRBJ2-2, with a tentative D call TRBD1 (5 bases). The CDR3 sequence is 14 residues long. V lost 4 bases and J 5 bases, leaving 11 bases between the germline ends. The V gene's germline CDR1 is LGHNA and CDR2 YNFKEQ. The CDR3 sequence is CASSPRQGTGELFF. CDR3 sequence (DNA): TGTGCCAGCAGCCCCCGTCAGGGTACCGGGGAGCTGTTTTTT.

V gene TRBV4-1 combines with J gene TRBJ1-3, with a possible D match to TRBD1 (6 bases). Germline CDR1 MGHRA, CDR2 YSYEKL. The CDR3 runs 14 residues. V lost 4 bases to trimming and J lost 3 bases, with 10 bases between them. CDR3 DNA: TGCGCCAGCAGCCTAGGGGGTAATGGAAACACCATATATTTT. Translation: CASSLGGNGNTIYF.

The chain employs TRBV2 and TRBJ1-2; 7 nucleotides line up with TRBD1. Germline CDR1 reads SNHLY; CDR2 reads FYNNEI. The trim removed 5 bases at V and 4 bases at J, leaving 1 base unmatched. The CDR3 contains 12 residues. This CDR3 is CASSPGGYGYTF. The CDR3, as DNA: TGTGCCAGCAGTCCAGGGGGCTATGGCTACACCTTC.